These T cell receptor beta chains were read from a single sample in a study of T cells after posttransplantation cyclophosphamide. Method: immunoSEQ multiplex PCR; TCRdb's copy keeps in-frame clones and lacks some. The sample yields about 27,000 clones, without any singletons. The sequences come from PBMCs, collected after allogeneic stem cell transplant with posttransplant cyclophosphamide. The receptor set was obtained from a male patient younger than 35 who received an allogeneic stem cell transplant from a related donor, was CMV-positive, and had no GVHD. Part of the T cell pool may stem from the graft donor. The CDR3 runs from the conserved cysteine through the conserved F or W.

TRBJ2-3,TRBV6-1,CASDFAGTDTQYF
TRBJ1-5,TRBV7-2,CASSPRSRQGGQPQHF
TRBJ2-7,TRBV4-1,CASSQVDRTGAVEQYF
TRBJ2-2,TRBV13,CASRGGRATGELFF
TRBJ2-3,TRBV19,CASTPGSRDTQYF
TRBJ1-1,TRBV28,CASLARDRVNTEAFF
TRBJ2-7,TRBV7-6,CASSLDNFEQYF
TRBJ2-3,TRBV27,CASSLQGSWTDTQYF
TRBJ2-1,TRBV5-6,CASSLAGQGYPNNEQFF
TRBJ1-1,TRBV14,CASSQGLGQWDTEAFF
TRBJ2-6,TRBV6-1,CASSVGQGFSGANVLTF
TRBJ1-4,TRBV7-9,CASSSGQGGIEKLFF
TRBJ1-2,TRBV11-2,CASSLSVGSANYGYTF
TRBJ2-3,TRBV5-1,CASMGRGADTQYF
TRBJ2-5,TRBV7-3,CASSLTGLAGGETQYF
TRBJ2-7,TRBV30,CAGGQPEQYF
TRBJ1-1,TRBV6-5,CASSYGLGATEAFF
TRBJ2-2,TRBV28,CASSLANGELFF
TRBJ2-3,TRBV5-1,CASSLTYTQYF
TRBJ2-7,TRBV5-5,CASSRDSIYEQYF
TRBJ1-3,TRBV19,CASSPGQKRNTIYF
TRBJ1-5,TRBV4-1,CASSQEWLEREGGQPQHF
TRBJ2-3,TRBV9,CASSVGQRITDTQYF
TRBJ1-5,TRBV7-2,CASSPDRNQPQHF
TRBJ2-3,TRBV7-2,CASSLVSGSRDGGSDTQYF
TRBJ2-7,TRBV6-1,CASSADGQAREQYF
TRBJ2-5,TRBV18,CASAIDMETQYF
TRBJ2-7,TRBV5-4,CASSLTSGIEQYF
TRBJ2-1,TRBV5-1,CASSLYGESSYNEQFF
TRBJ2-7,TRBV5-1,CASSFNGDTYEQYF
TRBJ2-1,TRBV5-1,CASSFAREVINEQFF
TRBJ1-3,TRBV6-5,CASSYSGNAGNTIYF
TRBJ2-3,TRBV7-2,CASSPDRGDTQYF
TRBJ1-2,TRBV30,CAGLVGRVYGYTF
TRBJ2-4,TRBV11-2,CASSLVVGRRNIQYF
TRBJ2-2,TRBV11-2,CASSLRSGFDTGELFF
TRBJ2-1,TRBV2,CASSESDYPYNEQFF
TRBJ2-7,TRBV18,CASSPLRTTLSYEQYF
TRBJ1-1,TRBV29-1,CSVVRDNLKNTEAFF
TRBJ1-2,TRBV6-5,CASRPGQGNYGYTF
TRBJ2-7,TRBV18,CASSHGPSYEQYF
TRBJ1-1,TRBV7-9,CASSEVQGAGEAFF
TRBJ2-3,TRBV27,CASSILAGGPNTQYF
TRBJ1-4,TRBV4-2,CASSHYSATNEKLFF
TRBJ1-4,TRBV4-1,CASRGGRTGRNEKLFF